The present entry profiles one TCR beta chain with its context. The target antigen is unknown. These data belong to a study of T-cell memory formation after mild COVID-19. TCRdb re-analysed the 5' RACE reads in MiXCR, keeping a single row per CDR3 protein. This table has more than 300,000 distinct CDR3 sequences, 20% appearing once. Findings of the study overall: Memory sampled before infection contained some responding clones, suggesting cross-reactive memory joined.

Trimming took 4 bases from V and 8 from J, leaving 8 bases between them. CDR1 is LGHDT, CDR2 YNNKEL, per germline (reference sequence). CDR3 length: 12 amino acids. The receptor's source is a man between 18 and 29 years old who had mild COVID-19 (a few samples of this study predate the infection). Cell type and time point are not known. This chain connects TRBV3-1 to TRBJ2-2; D remains unclear. Material: PBMCs or a T cell subset sorted from them (not recorded which). The chain's CDR3 is CASSPGLGELFF. The CDR3 DNA reads TGTGCCAGCAGCCCGGGCCTGGGGGAGCTGTTTTTT.